The present TCR beta chain was sequenced within a study of shared clonotypes between healthy human individuals. Overall study: Sampling drew on donors who were a couple of women and a few men aged 18 to 49. Plates per donor: three CD4 naive, three CD4 memory, two CD8 naive, one CD8 memory. Study-wide points: Incompleteness in sorted-subset sequencing, despite large depth, was shown by rarefaction.

TCRdb's table, derived via immunoSEQ multiplex PCR, lists solely in-frame clones and lacks some. The table shows about 800,000 clones, with around 96% occurring only once. Regarding this clone: As yet, its antigen is unknown.

This CDR3 has 15 amino acids. Germline V gene data show CDR1 as SGHDT and CDR2 as YYEEEE. V was clipped by 0 bases and J by 0 bases; unmatched bases: 2. Selected positively for CCR7 and CD45RO-negative, naive CD8 cells excluded terminally differentiated effector memory CD45RA+ cells. The clonotype comes from a man younger than 45 in good health. J is TRBJ2-7 and V is TRBV5-6, with TRBD1 matching over 8 bases. Sequences were obtained from naive CD8+ T cells sorted from blood. The CDR3 DNA reads as TGTGCCAGCAGCTTGGGACAGGGGATCTCCTACGAGCAGTACTTC. It yields the protein CASSLGQGISYEQYF.